This T cell receptor (beta chain) was sequenced during a study of molecular identifiers for immune sequencing clone quantification. General observations from the study: Detectable among roughly 920,000 naive cells, according to reports, was Jurkat TCR RNA spiked in from one cell. Sizes of highly expanded clones could be underestimated through identical TCRs sharing a barcode.

Making the bulk TCR libraries relied on previously described methods and listed TCR primers. TCRdb re-analysed the PCR reads in MiXCR, keeping a single row per CDR3 protein. The sample yields more than 300,000 distinct CDR3 sequences, 20% to 25% seen once. This clonotype was picked up many times. What it recognizes is unknown. The CDR3 is made up of 13 amino acids. Trimming took 2 bases from V and 0 from J, leaving 7 bases between them. Germline V gene sequence: CDR1 DFQATT, CDR2 SNEGSKA (reference sequence). A CD8+CD4-CCR7+CD45RA+ gate was used to sort naive CD8 T cells. This sequence originates from a human donor in good health. Some libraries in this study had Jurkat cell RNA spiked in. The sequenced sample was naive CD8+ T cells from blood, with Jurkat cell RNA spiked in. As for subset: FACS-sorted CD8+CD4-CCR7+CD45RA+ naive T cells. The V gene is TRBV20-1, the J gene TRBJ2-5; no reliable D call. CDR3 loop: CSARREYQETQYF. The CDR3 DNA is TGCAGTGCTAGAAGAGAGTACCAAGAGACCCAGTACTTC.